This T cell receptor (beta chain) emerged from a study of Ad26.COV2.S vaccination and SARS-CoV-2 variants. About the research overall: Once or twice, 56 days apart, Ad26.COV2.S was delivered intramuscularly.

Study-wide results and limits: Reportedly, spike-specific CD8+ and CD4+ T cell responses achieved substantial breadth once vaccination had taken place.

As to treatment: roughly 20 received Ad26.COV2.S at low or high dose, single or two shots; five or six received placebo; per-sample allocation not given. All samples were drawn on day 63, counting from the first vaccine or placebo injection. This adult donor, from Boston, was 18-55 years old. Notes on this clone: Its antigen remains unidentified.

There are 13 residues in the CDR3. Trimming removed 1 base at V and 3 bases at J, with 4 bases between. Germline V gene data show CDR1 as MNHNS and CDR2 as SASEGT. Using immunoSEQ multiplex PCR, the repertoire was profiled, and TCRdb retains in-frame clones only, with some absent. The sample lists some 520,000 clones; approximately 90% were seen once. Sequenced material: peripheral blood, taken in a trial of Ad26.COV2.S vaccine versus placebo. The chain recombines TRBV6-1 with TRBJ2-1; D ambiguous. The TCR originated in a person aged 18-60 years who received the Ad26.COV2.S COVID-19 vaccine or a placebo. CDR3 in amino acids: CASSEGVYNEQFF. CDR3 coding DNA: TGTGCCAGCAGTGAAGGAGTCTACAATGAGCAGTTCTTC.